What follows describes a single TCR beta chain. Its antigen remains unidentified. No much larger clone is present one base from it, and per-base qualities are unavailable. TCRbeta CDR3 regions were amplified from genomic DNA by means of the immunoSEQ Assay, a bias-controlled multiplex PCR. Under the source paper's analysis protocol: Within the assay, amplification of reference gene primers was used to estimate how many nucleated cells each sample contained. To quantify the absolute abundance of each unique TCRbeta CDR3 rearrangement, sequence reads were collapsed and filtered. For each sample, productive Simpson clonality was calculated as the square root of Simpson's diversity index over productive rearrangements. TCRdb limited this immuneACCESS table to in-frame rearrangements with V and J called. A share of clones is missing; checked studies link under half to unresolved V genes, and the rest is unexplained. That table supplies the V and J calls and clone size; D and trimming were determined from the DNA. This sample lists some 230,000 clones; around 83% were detected once. In total, the top ten clones hold about 8% of the sample.

The record originates from a study of blood T cell repertoires in COVID-19 (dated by TCRdb to 2020 to 2021). At the level of the whole study: Samples from collaborators originated in the United States, Italy and Spain and spanned both the acute and convalescent phases of COVID-19. The material from the prospective study consisted of cDNA or gDNA derived from T cells, B-cell-depleted T cells, or PBMCs. Subjects who had been exposed to COVID-19, were actively infected with it, or had recovered from it provided the deeply sampled blood TCRbeta repertoires that made up the dataset. The repertoires were released in a freely available public database meant as a resource for research on the immune response to SARS-CoV-2. Samples were obtained from the ongoing ImmuneRACE study (first 160 participants) and from 1,254 subjects provided by 6 global collaborators. Nearly every sample came with metadata listing a de-identified subject ID, COVID-19 status, age in years and sex. Where HLA class I and class II types were available, the types were taken from metadata supplied by the sample provider, not from assay-based typing. Study-wide conclusions, independent of this receptor: The amount of clinical and demographic metadata varied by source and participant and was provided uncurated.

Deletion took 7 bases off V and 8 bases off J, with a span of 17 bases between the germline ends. The CDR3 numbers 13 residues from cysteine through phenylalanine. Only the CDR3 DNA is retained, 39 bases long and in frame from the first base. From a lookup of the germline V gene, CDR1 and CDR2 are MNHEY and SVGAGI. Collaborating institutions collected whole blood in K2EDTA tubes following their own protocols. For TCRbeta analysis, collaborators shipped samples in one of three forms: frozen whole blood, isolated PBMCs, or DNA extracted from either of those sample types. Sequences were obtained from peripheral blood. This clonotype was obtained from a woman in her forties or fifties with acute or convalescent COVID-19. The V gene is TRBV6-5 and the J gene is TRBJ1-2, with the D gene too uncertain to name. Read as DNA, the sequence is TGTGCCAGCACCCGGGGTCCACAGAGAGGCTACACCTTC. Its protein is CASTRGPQRGYTF.